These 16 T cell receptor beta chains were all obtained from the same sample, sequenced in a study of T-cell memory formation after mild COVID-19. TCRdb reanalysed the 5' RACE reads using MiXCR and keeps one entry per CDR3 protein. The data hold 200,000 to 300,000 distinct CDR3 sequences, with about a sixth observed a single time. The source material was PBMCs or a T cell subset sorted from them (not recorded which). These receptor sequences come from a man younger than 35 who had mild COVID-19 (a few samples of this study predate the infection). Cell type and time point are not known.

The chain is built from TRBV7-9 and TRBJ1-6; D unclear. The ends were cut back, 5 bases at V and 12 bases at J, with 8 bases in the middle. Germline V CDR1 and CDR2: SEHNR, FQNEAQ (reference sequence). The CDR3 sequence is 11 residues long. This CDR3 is CASSVEGPLHF. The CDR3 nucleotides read TGTGCCAGCAGCGTAGAGGGACCCCTCCACTTT.

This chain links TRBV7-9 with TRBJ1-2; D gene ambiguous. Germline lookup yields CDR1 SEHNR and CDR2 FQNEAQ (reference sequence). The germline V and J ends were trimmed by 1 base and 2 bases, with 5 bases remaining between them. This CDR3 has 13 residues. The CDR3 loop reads CASSLVGNYGYTF. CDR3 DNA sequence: TGTGCCAGCAGCTTAGTGGGGAACTATGGCTACACCTTC.

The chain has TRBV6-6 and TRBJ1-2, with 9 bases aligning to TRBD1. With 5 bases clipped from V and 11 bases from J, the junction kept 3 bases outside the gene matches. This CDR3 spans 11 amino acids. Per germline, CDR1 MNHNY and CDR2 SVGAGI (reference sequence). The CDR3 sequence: CASSPGQGYTF. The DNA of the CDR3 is TGTGCCAGCAGTCCCGGACAGGGGTACACCTTC.

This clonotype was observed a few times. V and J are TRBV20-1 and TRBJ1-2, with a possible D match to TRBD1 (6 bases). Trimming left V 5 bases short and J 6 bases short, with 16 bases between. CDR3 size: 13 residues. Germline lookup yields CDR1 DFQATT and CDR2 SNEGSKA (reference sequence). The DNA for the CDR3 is TGCAGTGCTGACCACAGGGAGACAGATGGCTACACCTTC. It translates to CSADHRETDGYTF.

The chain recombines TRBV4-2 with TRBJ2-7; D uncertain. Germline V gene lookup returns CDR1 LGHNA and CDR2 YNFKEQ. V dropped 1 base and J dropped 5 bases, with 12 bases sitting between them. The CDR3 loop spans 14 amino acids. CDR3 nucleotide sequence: TGTGCCAGCAGCCAAGCGAACGTCGTTGACGAGCAGTACTTC. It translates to CASSQANVVDEQYF.

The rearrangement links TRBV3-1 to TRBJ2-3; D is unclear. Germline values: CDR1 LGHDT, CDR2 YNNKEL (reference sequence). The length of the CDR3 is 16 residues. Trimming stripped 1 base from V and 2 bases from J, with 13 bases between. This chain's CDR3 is CASSQGASPDTDTQYF. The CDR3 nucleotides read TGTGCCAGCAGCCAAGGAGCCTCCCCGGACACAGATACGCAGTATTTT.

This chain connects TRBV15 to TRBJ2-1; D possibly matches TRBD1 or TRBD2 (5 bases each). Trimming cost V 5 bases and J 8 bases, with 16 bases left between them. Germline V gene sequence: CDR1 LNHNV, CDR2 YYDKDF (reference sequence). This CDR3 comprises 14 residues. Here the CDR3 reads CATSEGKGTDEQFF. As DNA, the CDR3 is TGTGCCACCAGCGAGGGGAAAGGGACCGATGAGCAGTTCTTC.

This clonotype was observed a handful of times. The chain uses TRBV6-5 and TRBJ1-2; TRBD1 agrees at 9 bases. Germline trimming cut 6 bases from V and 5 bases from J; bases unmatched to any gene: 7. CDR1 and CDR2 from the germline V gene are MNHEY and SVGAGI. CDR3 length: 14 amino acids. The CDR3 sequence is CASSFRDRAYGYTF. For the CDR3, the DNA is TGTGCCAGCAGCTTCCGGGACAGGGCATATGGCTACACCTTC.

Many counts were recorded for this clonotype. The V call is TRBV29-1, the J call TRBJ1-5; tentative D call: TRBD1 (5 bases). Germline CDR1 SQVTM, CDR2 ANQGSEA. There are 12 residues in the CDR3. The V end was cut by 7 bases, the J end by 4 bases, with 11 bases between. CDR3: CSAQGTNQPQHF. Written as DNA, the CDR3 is TGCAGCGCCCAGGGAACAAATCAGCCCCAGCATTTT.

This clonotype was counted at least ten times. The CDR3 spells CASSLGDSRSYEQYF. The CDR3 DNA is TGCGCCAGCAGCTTGGGGGACAGCCGCTCCTACGAGCAGTACTTC. The chain uses TRBV5-1 and TRBJ2-7; TRBD1 aligns across 7 bases. The CDR3 is 15 residues long. Germline lookup yields CDR1 SGHRS and CDR2 YFSETQ. With V trimmed by 0 bases and J by 0 bases, 3 bases remained unmatched.

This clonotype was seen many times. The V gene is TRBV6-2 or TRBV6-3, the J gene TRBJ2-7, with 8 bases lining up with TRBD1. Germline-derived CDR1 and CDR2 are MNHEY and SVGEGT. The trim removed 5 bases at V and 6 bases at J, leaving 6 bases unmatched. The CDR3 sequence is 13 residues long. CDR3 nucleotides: TGTGCCAGCAGTCGGACAGGGCTCTCCGAGCAGTACTTC. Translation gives CASSRTGLSEQYF.

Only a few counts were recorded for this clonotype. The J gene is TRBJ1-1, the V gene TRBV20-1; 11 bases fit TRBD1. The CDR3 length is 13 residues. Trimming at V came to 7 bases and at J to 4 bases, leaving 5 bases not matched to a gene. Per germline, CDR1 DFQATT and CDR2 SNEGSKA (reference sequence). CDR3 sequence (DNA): TGCAGTGGACCGGGACAGGGGGGCACTGAAGCTTTCTTT. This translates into CSGPGQGGTEAFF.

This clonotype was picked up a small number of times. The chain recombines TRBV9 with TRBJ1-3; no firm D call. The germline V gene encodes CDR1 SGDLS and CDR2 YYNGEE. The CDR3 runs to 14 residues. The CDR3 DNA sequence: TGTGGTAGCTCGAGAGGGTCCTCTGGAAACACCATATATTTT. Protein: CGSSRGSSGNTIYF.

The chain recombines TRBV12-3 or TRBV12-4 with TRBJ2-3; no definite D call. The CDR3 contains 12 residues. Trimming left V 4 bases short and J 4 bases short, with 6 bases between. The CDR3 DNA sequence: TGTGCCAGCAGTTATGCGCCAGATACGCAGTATTTT. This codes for CASSYAPDTQYF.

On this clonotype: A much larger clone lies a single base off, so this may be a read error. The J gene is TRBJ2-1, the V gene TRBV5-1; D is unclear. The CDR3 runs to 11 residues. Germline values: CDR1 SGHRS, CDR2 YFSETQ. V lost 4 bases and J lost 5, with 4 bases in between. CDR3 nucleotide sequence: TGCGCCAGCAGCCAAGACAATGAGCAGTTCTTC. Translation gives CASSQDNEQFF.

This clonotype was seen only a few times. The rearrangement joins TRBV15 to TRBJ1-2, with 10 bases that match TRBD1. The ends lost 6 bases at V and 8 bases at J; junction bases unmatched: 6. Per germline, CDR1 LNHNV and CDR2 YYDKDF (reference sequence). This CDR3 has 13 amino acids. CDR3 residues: CATRPGTGEGYTF. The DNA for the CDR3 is TGTGCCACCAGACCCGGGACAGGGGAAGGCTACACCTTC. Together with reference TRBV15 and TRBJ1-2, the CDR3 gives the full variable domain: DAMVIQNPRYQVTQFGKPVTLSCSQTLNHNVMYWYQQKSSQAPKLLFHYYDKDFNNEADTPDNFQSRRPNTSFCFLDIRSPGLGDTAMYLCATRPGTGEGYTFGSGTRLTVV.